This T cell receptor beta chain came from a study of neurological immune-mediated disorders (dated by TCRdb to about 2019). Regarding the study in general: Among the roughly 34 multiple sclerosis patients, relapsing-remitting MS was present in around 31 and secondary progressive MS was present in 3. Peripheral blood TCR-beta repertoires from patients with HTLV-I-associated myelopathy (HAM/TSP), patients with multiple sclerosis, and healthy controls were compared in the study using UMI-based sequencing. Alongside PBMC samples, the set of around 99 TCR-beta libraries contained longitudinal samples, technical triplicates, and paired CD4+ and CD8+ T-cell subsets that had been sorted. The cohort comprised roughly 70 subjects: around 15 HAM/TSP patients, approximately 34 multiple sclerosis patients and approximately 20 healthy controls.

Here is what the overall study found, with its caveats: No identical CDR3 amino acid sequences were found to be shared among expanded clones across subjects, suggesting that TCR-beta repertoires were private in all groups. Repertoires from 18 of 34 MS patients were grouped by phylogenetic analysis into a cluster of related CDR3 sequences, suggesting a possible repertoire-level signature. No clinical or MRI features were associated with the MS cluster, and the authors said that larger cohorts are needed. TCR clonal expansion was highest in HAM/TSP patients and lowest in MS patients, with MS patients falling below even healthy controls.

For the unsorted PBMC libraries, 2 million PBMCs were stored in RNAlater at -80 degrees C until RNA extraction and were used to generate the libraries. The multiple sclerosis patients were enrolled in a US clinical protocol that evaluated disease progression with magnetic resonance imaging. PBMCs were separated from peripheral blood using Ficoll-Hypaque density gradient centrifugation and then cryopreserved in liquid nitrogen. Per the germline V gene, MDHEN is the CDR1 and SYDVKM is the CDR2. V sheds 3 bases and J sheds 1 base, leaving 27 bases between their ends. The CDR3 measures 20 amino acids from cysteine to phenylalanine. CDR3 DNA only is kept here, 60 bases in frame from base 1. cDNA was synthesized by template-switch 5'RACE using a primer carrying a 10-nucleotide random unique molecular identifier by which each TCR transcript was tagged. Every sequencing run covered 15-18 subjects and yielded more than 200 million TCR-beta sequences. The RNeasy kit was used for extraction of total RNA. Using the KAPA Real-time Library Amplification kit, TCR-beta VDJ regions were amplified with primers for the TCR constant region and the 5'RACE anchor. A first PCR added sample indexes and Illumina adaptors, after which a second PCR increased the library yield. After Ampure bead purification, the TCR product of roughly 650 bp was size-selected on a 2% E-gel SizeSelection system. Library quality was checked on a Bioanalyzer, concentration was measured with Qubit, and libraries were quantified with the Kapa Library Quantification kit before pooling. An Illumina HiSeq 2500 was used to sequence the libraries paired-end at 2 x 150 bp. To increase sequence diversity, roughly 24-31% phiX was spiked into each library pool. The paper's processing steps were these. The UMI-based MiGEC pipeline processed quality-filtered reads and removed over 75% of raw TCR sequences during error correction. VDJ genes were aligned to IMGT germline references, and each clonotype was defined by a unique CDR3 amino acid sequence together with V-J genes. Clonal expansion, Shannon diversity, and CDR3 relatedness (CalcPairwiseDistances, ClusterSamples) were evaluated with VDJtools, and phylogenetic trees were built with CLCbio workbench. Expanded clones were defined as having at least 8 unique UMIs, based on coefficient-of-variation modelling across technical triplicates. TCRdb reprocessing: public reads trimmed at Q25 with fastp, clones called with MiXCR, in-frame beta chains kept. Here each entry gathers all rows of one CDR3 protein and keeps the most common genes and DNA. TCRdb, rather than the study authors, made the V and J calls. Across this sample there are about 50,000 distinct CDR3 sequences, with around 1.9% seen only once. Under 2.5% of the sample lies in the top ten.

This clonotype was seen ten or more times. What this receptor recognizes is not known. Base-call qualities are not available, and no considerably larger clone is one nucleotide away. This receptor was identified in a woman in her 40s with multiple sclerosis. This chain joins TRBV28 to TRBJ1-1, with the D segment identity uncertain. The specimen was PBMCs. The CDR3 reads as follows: CASSLFIYSKSGRTNTEAFF. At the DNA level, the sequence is TGTGCCAGCAGTTTGTTTATCTACTCCAAGTCCGGACGGACGAACACTGAAGCTTTCTTT.